The 28 T cell receptor beta chains reported below all come from one sample, sequenced in a study of T cells in localized non-small cell lung cancer. Assay used: immunoSEQ multiplex PCR; TCRdb lists only in-frame clones, some missing. The data show just over 70,000 clones, roughly nine tenths seen once. Here the sequenced sample was peripheral blood, taken before any cancer treatment. These receptors were collected from a male donor aged 60 or older with stage III squamous cell lung carcinoma.

The chain carries TRBV6-5 and TRBJ1-1; D may be TRBD1 (6 bases). The V and J ends lost 7 bases and 1 base respectively, with 10 bases between them. The CDR3 totals 13 residues. From germline, CDR1 is MNHEY and CDR2 SVGAGI. The CDR3 here is CASIKQGNTEAFF. CDR3 coding DNA: TGTGCCAGCATCAAACAGGGGAACACTGAAGCTTTCTTT.

This clone was picked up a small number of times. The V and J genes are TRBV5-1 and TRBJ2-5, with D maybe TRBD1 (6 bases). Germline V gives CDR1 SGHRS, CDR2 YFSETQ. V was trimmed by 4 bases and J by 2 bases, leaving 18 bases between them. This CDR3 region has 16 residues. CDR3 sequence reads: CASSADGRGFQETQYF. CDR3 in DNA: TGCGCCAGCAGCGCCGATGGCAGGGGATTTCAAGAGACCCAGTACTTC.

This clone was found once. The V call is TRBV27, the J call TRBJ1-2; D perhaps matches TRBD1 (6 bases). The ends were cut back, 6 bases at V and 6 bases at J, with 20 bases in the middle. CDR3 length equals 15 residues. Germline CDR1 is MNHEY and CDR2 is SMNVEV (reference sequence). CDR3 in amino acids: CASRSGQSDQHGYTF. CDR3 nucleotides: TGTGCCAGCAGGTCCGGACAGTCCGACCAGCATGGCTACACCTTC.

The V call is TRBV10-3, the J call TRBJ1-6; 8 nucleotides agree with TRBD1. CDR1 and CDR2 from the germline V gene are ENHRY and SYGVKD. Trimming removed 7 bases from V and 7 bases from J; junction bases left unmatched: 6. The CDR3 consists of 14 residues. In DNA form, the CDR3 reads TGTGCCATCACCAAGACAGGGGAAAATTCACCCCTCCACTTT. As protein: CAITKTGENSPLHF.

The chain is built from TRBV30 and TRBJ1-6, with D tentatively TRBD1 (6 bases). CDR3 size: 15 residues. The germline CDR1 and CDR2 sequences are GTSNPN and SVGIG (reference sequence). Trimming pared 4 bases from V and 5 bases from J, leaving 15 bases between. CDR3 protein: CAWTPVDSHNSPLHF. The CDR3 DNA follows: TGTGCCTGGACCCCCGTGGACAGCCATAATTCACCCCTCCACTTT.

The V and J genes are TRBV5-1 and TRBJ2-3; a weak D match, TRBD2 (5 bases). The length of the CDR3 is 15 residues. The germline CDR1 and CDR2 sequences are SGHRS and YFSETQ. V gave up 1 base and J gave up 0 bases, with 9 bases separating them. The CDR3 DNA follows: TGCGCCAGCAGCTTGAGCGGTGTTAGCACAGATACGCAGTATTTT. Protein product: CASSLSGVSTDTQYF.

The rearrangement joins TRBV29-1 to TRBJ1-3; 7 bases are shared with TRBD1. Trimming removed 6 bases from V and 0 bases from J; junction bases left unmatched: 2. Germline CDR1 reads SQVTM; CDR2 reads ANQGSEA. The CDR3 runs to 13 residues. The CDR3 protein is CSVRGHSGNTIYF. The CDR3 nucleotides are TGCAGCGTAAGGGGGCACTCTGGAAACACCATATATTTT.

V is TRBV4-1 and J is TRBJ1-2, with D possibly being TRBD1 (6 bases). V lost 1 base and J lost 8, with 14 bases in between. The CDR3 runs 14 residues. The germline CDR1 and CDR2 sequences are MGHRA and YSYEKL. This CDR3 is CASSQGGQSSGYTF. The CDR3 nucleotides are TGCGCCAGCAGCCAAGGGGGGCAGTCGAGCGGCTACACCTTC.

Note on this clone: The junction shows a germline mismatch at one end, possibly a read error. The chain is built from TRBV6-5 and TRBJ1-5, with D perhaps TRBD1 (5 bases). CDR1 and CDR2 from the germline V gene are MNHEY and SVGAGI. The length of the CDR3 is 15 residues. CDR3 residues: CASSYSRGANQPQHF. CDR3 bases: TGTGCCAGCAGTTACTCACGAGGGGCTAATCAACCCCAGCATTTT.

This chain uses TRBV4-1 with TRBJ1-4; the D is unclear. This CDR3 is built from 13 residues. Germline CDR1 MGHRA, CDR2 YSYEKL. Trimming stripped 2 bases from V and 6 bases from J, with 7 bases between. The CDR3 nucleotides read TGCGCCAGCAGCCAAAGACCCGATGAAAAACTGTTTTTT. It is translated as CASSQRPDEKLFF.

This clone was counted a few times. The CDR3 spells CASGKDSRFTDTQYF. CDR3 DNA: TGTGCCAGCGGAAAGGACAGTCGCTTCACAGATACGCAGTATTTT. The rearrangement joins TRBV7-8 to TRBJ2-3; TRBD1 might be the D (6 bases). V was shortened by 8 bases and J by 2 bases, with 17 bases between the two germline ends. Germline CDR1 SGHVS, CDR2 FQNEAQ. The length of the CDR3 is 15 residues.

In DNA, the CDR3 is TGTGCCAGCAGTTCGGGTCCGGGGACAGGGAAAAATGAGCAGTTCTTC. Translation: CASSSGPGTGKNEQFF. The rearrangement joins TRBV27 to TRBJ2-1; 9 bases line up with TRBD1. The V gene end was trimmed by 4 bases and the J gene end by 7 bases; junction bases not matched to a gene: 11. In germline, CDR1 is MNHEY, CDR2 SMNVEV (reference sequence). The CDR3 runs to 16 residues.

The chain employs TRBV6-1 and TRBJ1-6, with TRBD1 identical over 10 bases. Germline-derived CDR1 and CDR2 are MNHNS and SASEGT. The trim removed 1 base at V and 9 bases at J, leaving 6 bases unmatched. This CDR3 is 16 amino acids long. CDR3 bases: TGTGCCAGCAGTGAAGTCAGTGGGACAGGGGTTTCACCCCTCCACTTT. This translates into CASSEVSGTGVSPLHF.

The chain links TRBV7-9 to TRBJ2-7; D might be TRBD2 (5 bases). Germline CDR1 and CDR2: SEHNR and FQNEAQ (reference sequence). The CDR3 contains 13 residues. With 0 bases removed from V and 6 bases from J, the gap between germline ends came to 9 bases. CDR3 loop: CASSLARGGEQYV. The DNA for the CDR3 is TGTGCCAGCAGCTTAGCCCGGGGTGGCGAGCAGTACGTC.

The rearrangement uses TRBV29-1 and TRBJ1-1; perhaps TRBD1 as D (6 bases). Germline CDR1 and CDR2: SQVTM and ANQGSEA. Trimming took off 4 bases at V and 5 bases at J, with 17 bases between the two ends. The CDR3 runs 14 residues. The CDR3 region is CSVGGGRGGTEAFF. In DNA, the CDR3 is TGCAGCGTTGGAGGGGGGCGCGGAGGTACTGAAGCTTTCTTT.

This CDR3 is CASTQGRDQPQHF. The CDR3 DNA is TGTGCCAGCACCCAGGGCCGGGATCAGCCCCAGCATTTT. J is TRBJ1-5 and V is TRBV7-2; perhaps TRBD1 as D (5 bases). Trimming pared 7 bases from V and 5 bases from J, leaving 12 bases between. Germline V lookup: CDR1 SGHTA, CDR2 FQGNSA. The CDR3 runs 13 residues.

V is TRBV18 and J is TRBJ2-3, with a possible D match to TRBD2 (7 bases). The CDR3 contains 17 residues. The V gene's germline CDR1 is KGHSH and CDR2 LQKENI. V was cut by 3 bases and J by 1 base, with 17 bases left in between. This CDR3 reads CASSPGGGGMGTDTQYF. The CDR3 nucleotides read TGTGCCAGCTCACCCGGAGGCGGGGGCATGGGCACAGATACGCAGTATTTT.

The chain uses TRBV28 and TRBJ1-2; 7 positions match TRBD1. J was trimmed by 2 bases and V by 5 bases; bases with no gene match: 11. This CDR3 has 16 residues. Germline V gene data show CDR1 as MDHEN and CDR2 as SYDVKM. The CDR3 protein is CASSLDRARGNYGYTF. CDR3 coding DNA: TGTGCCAGCAGTCTTGACAGGGCCCGAGGAAACTATGGCTACACCTTC.

This sequence joins TRBV2 and TRBJ1-5; D may be TRBD1 (6 bases). The ends were cut back, 5 bases at V and 0 bases at J, with 14 bases in the middle. The CDR3 consists of 16 residues. The germline V gene encodes CDR1 SNHLY and CDR2 FYNNEI. The CDR3 DNA sequence: TGTGCCAGCAGTCCCGGACAGTTTTATAGCAATCAGCCCCAGCATTTT. It translates to CASSPGQFYSNQPQHF.

This clone turned up a few times. The chain joins TRBV6-5 to TRBJ1-2, with TRBD1 identical over 9 bases. The CDR3 spans 13 residues. V gave up 0 bases and J gave up 7 bases; unmatched junction bases: 0. Germline V gene lookup returns CDR1 MNHEY and CDR2 SVGAGI. CDR3 DNA: TGTGCCAGCAGTTACTCGACAGGGGGTGGCTACACCTTC. Amino acid sequence: CASSYSTGGGYTF.

This clone was counted at least ten times. The chain is built from TRBV29-1 and TRBJ1-1; D call uncertain. V was shortened by 4 bases and J by 5 bases, with 8 bases between the two germline ends. This CDR3 has 11 residues. Germline CDR1 reads SQVTM; CDR2 reads ANQGSEA. CDR3 in DNA: TGCAGCGTTGGAGACGGGACTGAAGCTTTCTTT. Its translation is CSVGDGTEAFF.

The chain joins TRBV5-1 to TRBJ2-7; D possibly matches TRBD1 or TRBD2 (5 bases each). This CDR3 spans 16 amino acids. V was shortened by 0 bases and J by 6 bases, with 19 bases between the two germline ends. Germline V gene data show CDR1 as SGHRS and CDR2 as YFSETQ. DNA of the CDR3: TGCGCCAGCAGCTTGGCGGGCGGTGGGGGAACCTCCGAGCAGTACTTC. This encodes CASSLAGGGGTSEQYF. Full variable domain (remainder filled in from reference TRBV5-1 and TRBJ2-7): KAGVTQTPRYLIKTRGQQVTLSCSPISGHRSVSWYQQTPGQGLQFLFEYFSETQRNKGNFPGRFSGRQFSNSRSEMNVSTLELGDSALYLCASSLAGGGGTSEQYFGPGTRLTVT.

This clone has just one count. The chain has TRBV10-3 and TRBJ2-6; D remains ambiguous. V dropped 4 bases and J dropped 1 base, with 8 bases sitting between them. The CDR3 covers 15 residues. The germline V gene encodes CDR1 ENHRY and CDR2 SYGVKD. CDR3 region: CAISADLSGANVLTF. The CDR3 coding sequence is TGTGCCATCAGTGCGGACCTTTCTGGGGCCAACGTCCTGACTTTC.

Here the CDR3 DNA reads TGTGCCAGCAGCGGGGGGGCAGATACGCAGTATTTT. This translates into CASSGGADTQYF. The V gene is TRBV6-1, the J gene TRBJ2-3, with TRBD2 identical over 8 bases. Germline assignment: CDR1 MNHNS and CDR2 SASEGT. CDR3 length equals 12 residues. V was clipped by 6 bases and J by 4 bases; unmatched bases: 0.

This sequence joins TRBV7-9 and TRBJ1-1; 7 bases align to TRBD1. Germline trimming cut 5 bases from V and 0 bases from J; bases unmatched to any gene: 6. CDR1 SEHNR and CDR2 FQNEAQ come from the germline V gene (reference sequence). The CDR3 runs 15 residues. Here the CDR3 reads CASSGRTGMNTEAFF. In DNA form, the CDR3 reads TGTGCCAGCAGCGGAAGGACAGGCATGAACACTGAAGCTTTCTTT.

The J gene is TRBJ1-2, the V gene TRBV6-5; D may be TRBD1 (6 bases). The germline V and J ends were trimmed by 5 bases and 4 bases, with 11 bases remaining between them. Germline lookup yields CDR1 MNHEY and CDR2 SVGAGI. The CDR3 spans 13 residues. CDR3 sequence reads: CASSQQGPYGYTF. The CDR3 DNA is TGTGCCAGCAGTCAACAGGGTCCCTATGGCTACACCTTC.

This rearrangement joins TRBV9 to TRBJ1-5; D remains unclear. The CDR3 loop spans 14 amino acids. Trimming pared 0 bases from V and 2 bases from J, leaving 6 bases between. Germline assignment: CDR1 SGDLS and CDR2 YYNGEE. The CDR3: CASSVGQGNQPQHF. The CDR3, as DNA: TGTGCCAGCAGCGTAGGCCAGGGCAATCAGCCCCAGCATTTT.

V is TRBV5-1 and J is TRBJ1-3; TRBD1 aligns across 7 bases. The CDR3 contains 18 residues. V was clipped by 0 bases and J by 0 bases; unmatched bases: 9. Per the germline V gene, CDR1 is SGHRS and CDR2 is YFSETQ. The CDR3: CASSLVGGQLSSGNTIYF. The CDR3 nucleotides are TGCGCCAGCAGCTTGGTTGGGGGACAGTTAAGCTCTGGAAACACCATATATTTT.